This T cell receptor beta chain was sequenced in a study of a mutant IDH1 vaccine in newly diagnosed glioma. For the study at large: Patients under treatment included around 60% males and 37.5% females and had a mean age of about 37 years.

This CDR3 is built from 13 residues. Between the trimmed V and J ends, which lost 5 bases and 9 bases, there was a span of 11 bases. CDR1 is SGHVS, CDR2 FNYEAQ, per germline. Generated by immunoSEQ multiplex PCR, the TCRdb table keeps only in-frame clones and is missing some. Here the sample spans about 69,000 clones, 80% to 90% being singletons. Described time point: baseline, week 1 (first vaccination visit). Treatment here: pre-vaccination baseline after standard-of-care therapy. Each donor presented with a new WHO grade 3 or 4 astrocytoma that tested IDH1-mutant and showed ATRX loss. Sequencing used PBMCs, obtained from a glioma patient treated with radiotherapy, temozolomide or both. The receptor was isolated from a man aged 25-40 years with glioma. This rearrangement joins TRBV7-6 to TRBJ1-6; D remains ambiguous. The CDR3 DNA reads TGTGCCAGCAGCAACGAGGGCGGTTCACCCCTCCACTTT. Amino acids: CASSNEGGSPLHF.